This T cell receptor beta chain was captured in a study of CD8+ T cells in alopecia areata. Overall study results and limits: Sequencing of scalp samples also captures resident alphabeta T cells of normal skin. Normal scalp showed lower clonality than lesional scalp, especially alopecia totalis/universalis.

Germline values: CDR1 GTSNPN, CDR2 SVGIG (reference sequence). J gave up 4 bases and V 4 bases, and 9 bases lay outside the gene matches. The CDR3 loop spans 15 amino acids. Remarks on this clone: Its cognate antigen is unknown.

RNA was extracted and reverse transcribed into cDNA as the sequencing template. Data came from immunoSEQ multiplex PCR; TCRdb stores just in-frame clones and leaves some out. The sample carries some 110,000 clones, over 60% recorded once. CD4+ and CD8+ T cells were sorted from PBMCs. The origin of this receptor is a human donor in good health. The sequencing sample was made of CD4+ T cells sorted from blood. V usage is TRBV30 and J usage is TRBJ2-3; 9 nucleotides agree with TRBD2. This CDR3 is CAWKYQRGVADTQYF. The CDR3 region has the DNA TGTGCCTGGAAGTACCAGCGGGGGGTCGCAGATACGCAGTATTTT.